This entry lists 25 T cell receptor beta chains sequenced from one sample in a study of shared clonotypes between healthy human individuals. The assay was immunoSEQ multiplex PCR, and TCRdb's table has in-frame clones only and misses some. The table lists 2.3 million or so clones, approximately 93% of them singletons, with 0.39% in the top ten. Source material: naive CD4+ T cells from PBMCs. Subset specified: CD45RA+ positively selected. These receptors all come from a man aged 18 to 30 in good health. Some clones in this sample may be carry-over from other donors' samples.

This chain connects TRBV5-1 to TRBJ2-5; 10 nucleotides agree with TRBD1. The V gene's germline CDR1 is SGHRS and CDR2 YFSETQ. This CDR3 spans 18 amino acids. The J segment lost 4 bases and the V segment lost 2 bases, leaving 14 bases of the junction unmatched. The CDR3 is CASSFVEGTGVSGETQYF. The CDR3, as DNA: TGCGCCAGCAGCTTCGTTGAAGGGACAGGGGTTTCGGGAGAGACCCAGTACTTC. Looking up the rest from reference TRBV5-1 and TRBJ2-5 gives the full variable domain: KAGVTQTPRYLIKTRGQQVTLSCSPISGHRSVSWYQQTPGQGLQFLFEYFSETQRNKGNFPGRFSGRQFSNSRSEMNVSTLELGDSALYLCASSFVEGTGVSGETQYFGPGTRLLVL.

The chain combines TRBV7-2 with TRBJ1-3, with a tentative D call TRBD1 (5 bases). Deletions cut 5 bases from V and 4 bases from J, with 18 bases between. Germline lookup yields CDR1 SGHTA and CDR2 FQGNSA. The CDR3 totals 16 residues. CDR3 residues: CASSQTGRTLGNTIYF. For the CDR3, the DNA is TGTGCCAGCAGCCAAACGGGACGGACGCTCGGAAACACCATATATTTT.

The chain uses TRBV5-1 and TRBJ2-5; 9 nucleotides agree with TRBD1. Germline lookup yields CDR1 SGHRS and CDR2 YFSETQ. J was trimmed by 1 base and V by 4 bases; bases with no gene match: 5. The CDR3 has 15 amino acids. The CDR3 coding sequence is TGCGCCAGCAGCCCGGGGGACAGGGCCCAAGAGACCCAGTACTTC. Protein sequence: CASSPGDRAQETQYF.

V and J are TRBV5-1 and TRBJ2-3; the D call may be TRBD1 or TRBD2 (5 bases each). The length of the CDR3 is 14 residues. V lost 6 bases and J lost 3, with 14 bases in between. Germline V gene sequence: CDR1 SGHRS, CDR2 YFSETQ. CDR3 DNA sequence: TGCGCCAGCACCTCGGGACGCGTGACAGATACGCAGTATTTT. Its translation is CASTSGRVTDTQYF.

The chain uses TRBV5-1 and TRBJ2-3; D call uncertain. This CDR3 comprises 15 residues. V was pared by 1 base and J by 0 bases, with 9 bases between. Germline V gene lookup returns CDR1 SGHRS and CDR2 YFSETQ. The CDR3 region has the DNA TGCGCCAGCAGCTTGTATGTGAGGAGCACAGATACGCAGTATTTT. Protein: CASSLYVRSTDTQYF.

V gene TRBV27 combines with J gene TRBJ2-7, with 9 bases fitting TRBD1. V shed 3 bases and J 0 bases; nucleotides not matched to a gene: 3. There are 15 residues in the CDR3. Germline loops: CDR1 MNHEY, CDR2 SMNVEV (reference sequence). The CDR3 region is CASSFRDRASYEQYF. In nucleotides, the CDR3 is TGTGCCAGCAGTTTCCGGGACAGGGCCTCCTACGAGCAGTACTTC.

The gene calls are TRBV7-2 and TRBJ2-7; D is perhaps TRBD2 (6 bases). Germline CDR1 reads SGHTA; CDR2 reads FQGNSA. This CDR3 spans 16 amino acids. Trimming took 1 base from V and 1 from J, leaving 14 bases between them. DNA of the CDR3: TGTGCCAGCAGCTTAGGGCTAGCGAGTCTATCCTACGAGCAGTACTTC. It is translated as CASSLGLASLSYEQYF.

The chain carries TRBV18 and TRBJ2-2; 9 nucleotides match TRBD2. Germline CDR1 is KGHSH and CDR2 is LQKENI. The CDR3 is made up of 16 amino acids. Losses at the gene ends were 3 bases for V and 5 bases for J; bases not matched to a gene: 7. The DNA of the CDR3 is TGTGCCAGCTCACCGGGCGGGAGGGCCTGGACCGGGGAGCTGTTTTTT. Residues: CASSPGGRAWTGELFF.

V is TRBV28 and J is TRBJ2-5, with D perhaps matching TRBD2 (6 bases). The CDR3 totals 16 residues. Per the germline V gene, CDR1 is MDHEN and CDR2 is SYDVKM. V lost 3 bases to trimming and J lost 2 bases, with 16 bases between them. The CDR3 reads CASSFGRWEEQETQYF. In DNA form, the CDR3 reads TGTGCCAGCAGTTTCGGACGTTGGGAGGAGCAAGAGACCCAGTACTTC.

The chain is built from TRBV27 and TRBJ2-7; D might be TRBD1 or TRBD2, each matching 5 bases. Germline V gene sequence: CDR1 MNHEY, CDR2 SMNVEV (reference sequence). V was pared by 8 bases and J by 7 bases, with 21 bases between. CDR3 length equals 14 residues. CDR3 bases: TGTGCCAGCGGACGGGACGGACGGATGGGGGAGCAGTACTTC. Protein: CASGRDGRMGEQYF.

This chain uses TRBV28 with TRBJ2-2; no firm D call. The germline CDR1 and CDR2 sequences are MDHEN and SYDVKM. The germline V and J ends were trimmed by 1 base and 9 bases, with 18 bases remaining between them. The length of the CDR3 is 16 residues. The DNA for the CDR3 is TGTGCCAGCAGTTTATTCGGGTACTTCGGCTCCCGGGAGCTGTTTTTT. This gives the protein CASSLFGYFGSRELFF. The variable domain in full, with the rest retrieved from reference TRBV28 and TRBJ2-2, is DVKVTQSSRYLVKRTGEKVFLECVQDMDHENMFWYRQDPGLGLRLIYFSYDVKMKEKGDIPEGYSVSREKKERFSLILESASTNQTSMYLCASSLFGYFGSRELFFGEGSRLTVL.

The J gene is TRBJ1-5, the V gene TRBV28; 9 nucleotides match TRBD1. Germline V lookup: CDR1 MDHEN, CDR2 SYDVKM. CDR3 length: 15 residues. V dropped 5 bases and J dropped 7; count of bases not matched to a gene: 9. As DNA, the CDR3 is TGTGCCAGCAGTCCGTGGGACAGGGACGACCAGCCCCAGCATTTT. Translated, it gives CASSPWDRDDQPQHF.

A note on this clone: The CDR3 does not close with the conserved phenylalanine or tryptophan, likely indicating a read error. The chain is built from TRBV7-9 and TRBJ1-5; D gene ambiguous. The CDR3 covers 17 residues. From germline, CDR1 is SEHNR and CDR2 FQNEAQ (reference sequence). V was cut by 5 bases and J by 2 bases, with 19 bases left in between. CDR3 in DNA: TGTGCCAGCAGCCCTCGAAAAATAGGCAGGCGCAATCAGCCCCAGCATCTT. This translates into CASSPRKIGRRNQPQHL.

The gene calls are TRBV28 and TRBJ2-7; TRBD2 is a possible D gene (5 bases). V lost 2 bases and J 4 bases, leaving 12 bases between the germline ends. The CDR3 runs 14 residues. CDR1 MDHEN and CDR2 SYDVKM come from the germline V gene. This CDR3 is CASSLPTGFYEQYF. In nucleotides, the CDR3 is TGTGCCAGCAGTTTACCCACGGGATTTTACGAGCAGTACTTC.

As to this clone: Other DNA sequences of this sample code for an identical CDR3. The V gene is TRBV28, the J gene TRBJ2-7; D not certain. The germline V gene encodes CDR1 MDHEN and CDR2 SYDVKM. V lost 3 bases and J lost 3, with 6 bases in between. This CDR3 is 12 amino acids long. The CDR3 DNA sequence: TGTGCCAGCAGTTTGATGGGCTACGAGCAGTACTTC. Residues: CASSLMGYEQYF.

The chain has TRBV6-6 and TRBJ2-3; 8 bases fit TRBD1. CDR3 size: 13 residues. V shed 6 bases, J shed 5 bases, and the junction held 4 bases outside the gene matches. Germline V gene lookup returns CDR1 MNHNY and CDR2 SVGAGI (reference sequence). CDR3 sequence reads: CASRDRAIDTQYF. The CDR3 nucleotides read TGTGCCAGCAGGGACAGGGCCATAGATACGCAGTATTTT.

The rearrangement uses TRBV10-2 and TRBJ2-3; 14 bases align to TRBD2. CDR1 and CDR2 from the germline V gene are WSHSY and SAAADI. The CDR3 spans 20 residues. After removal of 3 bases from V and 4 bases from J, the junction contained 15 bases not matched to a gene. CDR3 region: CASSDSRGTSGSLRADTQYF. CDR3 in DNA: TGCGCCAGCAGTGATAGCCGGGGGACTAGCGGGAGCCTCAGGGCAGATACGCAGTATTTT.

The gene calls are TRBV18 and TRBJ1-5, with D possibly being TRBD1 (5 bases). V lost 3 bases and J lost 0, with 9 bases in between. The germline gives CDR1 KGHSH, CDR2 LQKENI. This CDR3 contains 15 residues. The CDR3 here is CASSPNGASNQPQHF. CDR3 nucleotide sequence: TGTGCCAGCTCACCTAATGGGGCTAGCAATCAGCCCCAGCATTTT.

This clone was found once. The chain has TRBV27 and TRBJ2-1, with 11 positions matching TRBD2. The CDR3 sequence is 21 residues long. The V gene end was trimmed by 2 bases and the J gene end by 0 bases; junction bases not matched to a gene: 15. Germline loops: CDR1 MNHEY, CDR2 SMNVEV (reference sequence). The CDR3 coding sequence is TGTGCCAGCAGTTTAGGGTGGTGGCTAGCGGGAGGCCAGCTCTCCTACAATGAGCAGTTCTTC. As protein: CASSLGWWLAGGQLSYNEQFF.

This clone was detected once. This sample includes further DNA sequences coding for the same CDR3. V gene TRBV18 combines with J gene TRBJ1-1, with unresolved D. V gave up 3 bases and J gave up 3 bases, with 11 bases separating them. The V gene's germline CDR1 is KGHSH and CDR2 LQKENI. The CDR3 contains 14 residues. This CDR3 reads CASSPTTGDTEAFF. The CDR3 DNA follows: TGTGCCAGCTCACCTACTACCGGCGACACTGAAGCTTTCTTT.

This clone showed up just once. The rearrangement links TRBV18 to TRBJ2-5; no definite D call. Germline-derived CDR1 and CDR2 are KGHSH and LQKENI. V lost 0 bases and J 2 bases, leaving 7 bases between the germline ends. This CDR3 has 14 residues. The CDR3, as DNA: TGTGCCAGCTCACCACCCTATGATCAAGAGACCCAGTACTTC. Its translation is CASSPPYDQETQYF.

The chain is built from TRBV29-1 and TRBJ2-1; tentatively, D is TRBD1 or TRBD2 (5 bases each). CDR3 length equals 13 residues. The germline V gene has CDR1 SQVTM and CDR2 ANQGSEA. The V and J ends lost 7 bases and 2 bases respectively, with 12 bases between them. The CDR3 DNA reads TGCAGCGCCTCCGGGACCGCCTACAATGAGCAGTTCTTC. This gives the protein CSASGTAYNEQFF.

The chain carries TRBV5-1 and TRBJ2-2, with 9 bases fitting TRBD2. V gave up 4 bases and J gave up 13 bases; unmatched junction bases: 14. Germline V gives CDR1 SGHRS, CDR2 YFSETQ. The CDR3 runs 15 residues. The CDR3 DNA sequence: TGCGCCAGCAGCCCAGGGACTAGCTGGCCCCCTTCGCTGTTTTTT. It translates to CASSPGTSWPPSLFF.

This CDR3 is CASSQDPGGVGGYTF. CDR3 nucleotide sequence: TGTGCCAGCAGCCAAGATCCCGGGGGAGTAGGCGGCTACACCTTC. V usage is TRBV14 and J usage is TRBJ1-2; D may be TRBD1 (5 bases). Germline CDR1 reads SGHDN; CDR2 reads FVKESK. This CDR3 has 15 residues. Trimming took off 0 bases at V and 8 bases at J, with 16 bases between the two ends.

V gene TRBV6-6 combines with J gene TRBJ1-1, with D maybe TRBD1 (5 bases). The CDR3 has 16 residues. CDR1 is MNHNY, CDR2 SVGAGI, per germline (reference sequence). Trimming stripped 0 bases from V and 1 base from J, with 12 bases between. The CDR3 loop reads CASSYSTPGPNTEAFF. The CDR3 DNA follows: TGTGCCAGCAGTTACTCGACCCCGGGGCCGAACACTGAAGCTTTCTTT.